The source of this T cell receptor (beta chain) is a study of identical twins. This clonotype has more than one count but fewer than ten. TCRdb re-analysed the 5' RACE reads in MiXCR, keeping a single row per CDR3 protein. The sample gives roughly 480,000 distinct CDR3 sequences, 20% to 25% of which show up once; over 2.5% is in the top ten. Germline V CDR1 and CDR2: SNHLY, FYNNEI. V dropped 0 bases and J dropped 7; count of bases not matched to a gene: 3. The CDR3 spans 15 residues. These same data were also listed under a study on T cells expressing NK-cell markers.

Sequencing was performed on CD4+ T cells sorted from blood. The chain links TRBV2 to TRBJ2-2; 9 bases are shared with TRBD2. This TCR came from a woman in her late teens or twenties in good health. CDR3 amino acids: CASSEAGSGSGELFF. CDR3 in DNA: TGTGCCAGCAGTGAAGCCGGTAGCGGGAGCGGGGAGCTGTTTTTT.